This T cell receptor (beta chain) was captured in a study of T cell changes during pregnancy in multiple sclerosis. This CDR3 spans 17 amino acids. Germline assignment: CDR1 LGHNA and CDR2 YNFKEQ. V was pared by 1 base and J by 0 bases, with 4 bases of the junction left unmatched. Profiling relied on immunoSEQ multiplex PCR, and the TCRdb table lists in-frame clones only, not all of them. The sample lists 93,000 or so clones; 75% to 95% were seen once. This sequence was found in a female donor with multiple sclerosis, enrolled in a pregnancy study. Source: peripheral blood, taken before pregnancy. The J gene is TRBJ2-1, the V gene TRBV4-2; 9 bases align to TRBD2. The CDR3 here is CASSQVAGAYSYNEQFF. The CDR3 DNA sequence: TGTGCCAGCAGCCAAGTAGCGGGGGCCTACTCCTACAATGAGCAGTTCTTC.